Presented here are 11 T cell receptor beta chains from one specimen sequenced in a study of blood T cells in healthy people across ages. Next came a second PCR, run for about 6 to 12 cycles, which used a sample-barcoded 5' primer along with a J-beta primer mix. Each CDR3 protein gets one entry after TCRdb re-called the 5' RACE reads with MiXCR. The sample holds more than 800,000 distinct CDR3 sequences, more than 25% seen once. Sample: blood. Receptors originate from a woman aged 80 or over in good health.

This clonotype appeared many times. CDR3 protein: CASSLGTGGWETQYF. DNA of the CDR3: TGCGCCAGCAGTCTCGGGACAGGGGGCTGGGAGACCCAGTACTTC. The rearrangement uses TRBV4-1 and TRBJ2-5; 12 positions agree with TRBD1. The CDR3 is 15 amino acids. V lost 6 bases, J lost 5 bases, and 7 bases stayed unmatched. Germline loops: CDR1 MGHRA, CDR2 YSYEKL.

Details on this clonotype: A read error is possible here, since a much larger clone lies one base away. This chain uses TRBV2 with TRBJ2-1; 7 bases map to TRBD1. Per the germline V gene, CDR1 is SNHLY and CDR2 is FYNNEI. Trimming took 8 bases from V and 6 from J; bases not matched to a gene: 10. This CDR3 is built from 14 residues. The CDR3 loop is CASAPGQVLNEQFF. In nucleotides, the CDR3 is TGTGCCAGCGCCCCCGGACAGGTTCTCAATGAGCAGTTCTTC.

Regarding this clonotype: A much larger clone lies a single base off, so this may be a read error. J is TRBJ2-1 and V is TRBV20-1; D uncertain. Germline loops: CDR1 DFQATT, CDR2 SNEGSKA (reference sequence). Trimming shortened V by 3 bases and J by 2 bases, and 14 bases separated the two germline ends. This CDR3 region has 15 residues. CDR3 DNA: TGCAGTGCTAGGGGCGTAGTCAGCCCCTACAATGAGCAGTTCTTC. Its protein product is CSARGVVSPYNEQFF.

This clonotype was observed many times. The rearrangement uses TRBV2 and TRBJ1-2; no definite D call. Trimming cost V 7 bases and J 0 bases, with 6 bases left between them. In germline, CDR1 is SNHLY, CDR2 FYNNEI. The length of the CDR3 is 12 residues. The CDR3 is CASTRTNYGYTF. CDR3 coding DNA: TGTGCCAGCACGAGGACTAACTATGGCTACACCTTC.

Notes on this clonotype: A much larger clone lies a single base off, so this may be a read error. The J gene is TRBJ1-2, the V gene TRBV7-2; TRBD1 might be the D (6 bases). Germline CDR1 reads SGHTA; CDR2 reads FQGNSA. The germline V and J ends were trimmed by 6 bases and 0 bases, with 11 bases remaining between them. This CDR3 spans 14 amino acids. The CDR3 here is CASRSRGTNYGYTF. The DNA for the CDR3 is TGTGCCAGCAGGAGCAGGGGAACTAACTATGGCTACACCTTC. The full variable domain, with the rest looked up from reference TRBV7-2 and TRBJ1-2, is GAGVSQSPSNKVTEKGKDVELRCDPISGHTALYWYRQSLGQGLEFLIYFQGNSAPDKSGLPSDRFSAERTGGSVSTLTIQRTQQEDSAVYLCASRSRGTNYGYTFGSGTRLTVV.

The chain combines TRBV7-2 with TRBJ2-3; tentatively, D is TRBD2 (6 bases). Trimming cost V 5 bases and J 0 bases, with 12 bases left between them. Germline V gene data show CDR1 as SGHTA and CDR2 as FQGNSA. This CDR3 region has 15 residues. The CDR3: CASSPGLFSTDTQYF. CDR3 bases: TGTGCCAGCAGCCCGGGACTGTTTAGCACAGATACGCAGTATTTT.

In its sample, this clonotype was seen a few times. This chain links TRBV9 with TRBJ2-3; 8 nucleotides line up with TRBD2. The CDR3 has 15 residues. Germline CDR1 and CDR2: SGDLS and YYNGEE. V shed 0 bases, J shed 2 bases, and the junction held 2 bases outside the gene matches. The CDR3: CASSVERGYTDTQYF. The CDR3 coding sequence is TGTGCCAGCAGCGTAGAGCGGGGGTACACAGATACGCAGTATTTT.

Note on this clonotype: This sequence may be a read error, since a much larger clone differs from it by one base. This chain connects TRBV7-2 to TRBJ2-5; D call uncertain. The germline V and J ends were trimmed by 2 bases and 11 bases, with 15 bases remaining between them. The germline CDR1 and CDR2 sequences are SGHTA and FQGNSA. The CDR3 spans 13 residues. CDR3: CASSLNGHNEQYF. CDR3 DNA: TGTGCCAGCAGCTTAAACGGCCACAATGAGCAGTACTTC.

This chain links TRBV12-3 or TRBV12-4 with TRBJ1-1; D is unresolved. This CDR3 is built from 14 residues. Trimming shortened V by 7 bases and J by 6 bases, and 18 bases separated the two germline ends. Here the CDR3 DNA reads TGTGCCAGCACCCAAGGAGGGCTTGGGGCTGAAGCTTTCTTT. Its translation: CASTQGGLGAEAFF.

This clonotype appeared a few times. The CDR3 is CASSPRQATNEKLFF. DNA for the CDR3: TGTGCCAGCAGCCCCCGACAGGCAACTAATGAAAAACTGTTTTTT. The rearrangement uses TRBV7-6 and TRBJ1-4, with D possibly being TRBD1 (6 bases). The CDR3 sequence is 15 residues long. The V and J ends lost 5 bases and 0 bases respectively, with 10 bases between them. Germline CDR1 and CDR2: SGHVS and FNYEAQ.

This clonotype was detected once. A much larger clone differs by one base, so this may be a read error. The conserved phenylalanine or tryptophan is not found at the CDR3 terminus, so this likely reflects a read error. The chain employs TRBV6-1 and TRBJ1-2, with D unresolved. The germline V gene encodes CDR1 MNHNS and CDR2 SASEGT. This CDR3 spans 13 amino acids. The V and J ends lost 2 bases and 2 bases respectively, with 6 bases between them. CDR3 bases: TGTGCCAGCAGTGAACGACAAAACTATGGCTACACCGTC. This translates into CASSERQNYGYTV.